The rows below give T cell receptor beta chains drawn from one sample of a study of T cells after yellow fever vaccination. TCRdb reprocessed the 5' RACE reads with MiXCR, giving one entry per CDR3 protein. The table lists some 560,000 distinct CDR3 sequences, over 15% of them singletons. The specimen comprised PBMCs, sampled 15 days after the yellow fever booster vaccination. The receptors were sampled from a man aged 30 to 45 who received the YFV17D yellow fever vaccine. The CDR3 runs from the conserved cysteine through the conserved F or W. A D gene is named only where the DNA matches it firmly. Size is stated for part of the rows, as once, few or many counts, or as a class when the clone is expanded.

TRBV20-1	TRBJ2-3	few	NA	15	TGCAGTGCTCTCCTTTTGGGGGAAAGCACAGATACGCAGTATTTT	CSALLLGESTDTQYF
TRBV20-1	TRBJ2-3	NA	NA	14	TGCAGTGCTAGCCCCTTTATGGCCCTGGGTACGCAGTATTTT	CSASPFMALGTQYF
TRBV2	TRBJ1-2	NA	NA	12	TGTGCCAGCAATACAGGGCTAGGCGGCTACACCTTC	CASNTGLGGYTF
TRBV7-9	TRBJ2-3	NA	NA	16	TGTGCCAGCAGCTCCGCGCGGCAGGGACGATTGGATACGCAGTATTTT	CASSSARQGRLDTQYF
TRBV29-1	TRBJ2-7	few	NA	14	TGCAGCGTTGAAGGCAGTGGGACGGATTACGAGCAGTACTTC	CSVEGSGTDYEQYF
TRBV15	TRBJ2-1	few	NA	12	TGTGCCACCAGCGTCACTAGAAATGAGCAGTTCTTC	CATSVTRNEQFF
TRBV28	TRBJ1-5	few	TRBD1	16	TGTGCCAGCGGATACCAGGGGGTGTTTGGCAATCAGCCCCAGCATTTT	CASGYQGVFGNQPQHF
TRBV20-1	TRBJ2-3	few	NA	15	TGCAGTGCTAGAGATGGGAGGGGGCCGGGAGATACGCAGTATTTT	CSARDGRGPGDTQYF
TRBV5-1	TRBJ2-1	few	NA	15	TGCGCCAGCGGAGGGCTCCAGAGCTCCTACAATGAGCAGTTCTTC	CASGGLQSSYNEQFF
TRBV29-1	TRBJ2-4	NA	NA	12	TGCAGCGTTGAAGCCGGGCCAAACATTCAGTACTTC	CSVEAGPNIQYF
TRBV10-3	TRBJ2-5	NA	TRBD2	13	TGTGCCATCAAGGGGACTAGCGTAGAGACCCAGTACTTC	CAIKGTSVETQYF
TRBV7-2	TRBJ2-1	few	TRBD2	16	TGTGCCAGCAGCCCCACCCCTAGCGGGGCATACAATGAGCAGTTCTTC	CASSPTPSGAYNEQFF
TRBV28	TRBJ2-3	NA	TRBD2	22	TGTGCCAGCAGTTTCCGACAGGGCGCCCTCGGGACTAGCGGGAGTAGGACAGATACGCAGTATTTT	CASSFRQGALGTSGSRTDTQYF
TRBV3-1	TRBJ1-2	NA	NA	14	TGTGCCAGCAGCCACCGCGGGGTGAATGATGGCTACACCTTC	CASSHRGVNDGYTF
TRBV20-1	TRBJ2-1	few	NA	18	TGCAGTGCTAGAGGTTTGCTAGCGCCCTCACTTACGCACAATGAGCAGTTCTTC	CSARGLLAPSLTHNEQFF
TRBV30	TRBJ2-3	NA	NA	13	TGTGCCTGGACACGGATCCCCGCAGATACGCAGTATTTT	CAWTRIPADTQYF